Following are 7 T cell receptor beta chains from one sample sequenced in a study of spatial heterogeneity in lung cancer. Time point in this sample: sample taken at primary tumor resection. TCRdb analysed the 5' RACE reads with MiXCR anew, one entry per CDR3 protein. The sample yields approximately 15,000 distinct CDR3 sequences, around 3.3% seen once. This specimen consisted of normal lung tissue next to the tumor, obtained at surgery. The receptors here all came from a male donor with early-stage non-small cell lung cancer.

Sample share makes this clonotype medium-sized. This beta chain is an off-target read within a library intended for alpha chains, so its frequency means little. V and J are TRBV5-1 and TRBJ1-2; 9 bases fit TRBD1. With 4 bases clipped from V and 8 bases from J, the junction kept 12 bases outside the gene matches. This CDR3 has 15 residues. Germline lookup yields CDR1 SGHRS and CDR2 YFSETQ. The CDR3 DNA reads as TGCGCCAGCAGCGAAGGAACAGGGGGCGCGTTCGGCTACACCTTC. Its translation: CASSEGTGGAFGYTF.

This clonotype was seen repeatedly, ten times or more. Because this beta chain is a stray read in a library intended to capture alpha chains, its abundance should not be given much weight. The chain recombines TRBV3-1 with TRBJ1-1; 7 bases line up with TRBD1. The length of the CDR3 is 13 residues. The V segment lost 8 bases and the J segment 0 bases; nucleotides outside the gene matches: 3. Looked up from germline, CDR1 is LGHDT and CDR2 is YNNKEL (reference sequence). Here the CDR3 DNA reads TGTGCCAGCCAGGGACAGATGAACACTGAAGCTTTCTTT. Amino acid sequence: CASQGQMNTEAFF. The full variable domain, completed using reference TRBV3-1 and TRBJ1-1, is DTAVSQTPKYLVTQMGNDKSIKCEQNLGHDTMYWYKQDSKKFLKIMFSYNNKELIINETVPNRFSPKSPDKAHLNLHINSLELGDSAVYFCASQGQMNTEAFFGQGTRLTVV.

The table lists this clonotype with many counts. This beta chain is an off-target read within a library intended for alpha chains, so its frequency means little. The CDR3 sequence is CASSQGTNSYEQYF. In DNA, the CDR3 is TGCGCCAGCAGCCAAGGAACGAACTCCTACGAGCAGTACTTC. The rearrangement joins TRBV5-1 to TRBJ2-7; D not resolved. Germline V lookup: CDR1 SGHRS, CDR2 YFSETQ. V was cut by 4 bases and J by 0 bases, with 11 bases left in between. The CDR3 contains 14 residues.

This clonotype showed up many times. This beta chain is an unintended read in a library built for alpha chains; its size means little. V and J are TRBV29-1 and TRBJ2-5; 11 bases fit TRBD2. CDR1 and CDR2 (germline): SQVTM, ANQGSEA. J gave up 4 bases and V 7 bases, and 11 bases lay outside the gene matches. CDR3 length: 15 residues. Written as DNA, the CDR3 is TGCAGCGCTACGATGGGGACTAGCGGCACAGAGACCCAGTACTTC. This translates into CSATMGTSGTETQYF.

At least ten counts were recorded for this clonotype. The library was designed around alpha chains, so this beta chain is a stray read whose abundance carries little weight. The rearrangement joins TRBV5-1 to TRBJ2-1; 9 nucleotides align to TRBD2. The CDR3 runs 15 residues. CDR1 SGHRS and CDR2 YFSETQ come from the germline V gene. V shed 7 bases, J shed 4 bases, and the junction held 9 bases outside the gene matches. This CDR3 is CASVGAGGPYNEQFF. DNA for the CDR3: TGCGCCAGCGTGGGGGCGGGAGGGCCGTACAATGAGCAGTTCTTC.

This clonotype is labeled as medium-sized (0.01 to 0.1%). This beta chain appears as a stray read in a library generated for alpha chains; its size is not informative. The gene calls are TRBV9 and TRBJ1-6, with 8 bases identical to TRBD1. The CDR3 contains 16 residues. The V gene's germline CDR1 is SGDLS and CDR2 YYNGEE. V lost 4 bases and J lost 5; bases outside the gene matches: 8. The CDR3, as DNA: TGTGCCAGCAGCCCCACCCCGGGACAGGATAATTCACCCCTCCACTTT. It codes for CASSPTPGQDNSPLHF. Full variable domain (outside the CDR3, taken from reference TRBV9 and TRBJ1-6): DSGVTQTPKHLITATGQRVTLRCSPRSGDLSVYWYQQSLDQGLQFLIQYYNGEERAKGNILERFSAQQFPDLHSELNLSSLELGDSALYFCASSPTPGQDNSPLHFGNGTRLTVT.

This clonotype was recorded at least ten times. A library made for alpha chains picked up this beta chain off target, so its size means little. The chain recombines TRBV9 with TRBJ2-7, with D unclear. Trimming left V 0 bases short and J 2 bases short, with 3 bases between. Germline V lookup: CDR1 SGDLS, CDR2 YYNGEE. The CDR3 is 12 amino acids. The CDR3 sequence is CASSVGPYEQYF. As DNA, the CDR3 is TGTGCCAGCAGCGTAGGCCCCTACGAGCAGTACTTC. The entire variable domain, with the rest obtained from reference TRBV9 and TRBJ2-7, is as follows: DSGVTQTPKHLITATGQRVTLRCSPRSGDLSVYWYQQSLDQGLQFLIQYYNGEERAKGNILERFSAQQFPDLHSELNLSSLELGDSALYFCASSVGPYEQYFGPGTRLTVT.